Listed here is a single TCR beta chain. Trimming left V 3 bases short and J 3 bases short, with 24 bases between. The germline gives CDR1 SGDLS, CDR2 YYNGEE. The CDR3 extends over 18 amino acids. Sequenced by immunoSEQ multiplex PCR; TCRdb stores in-frame clones only, minus some. The sample holds 29,000 or so clones, 89% seen once. The entry originates in a study of T cell changes during pregnancy in multiple sclerosis. This rearrangement joins TRBV9 to TRBJ1-2, with TRBD1 as a possible D gene (6 bases). The sample was CD8+ T cells from peripheral blood mononuclear cells, taken after pregnancy. This receptor was taken from a female donor with multiple sclerosis, enrolled in a pregnancy study. CDR3 amino acids: CASSGNPDTGLLDYGYTF. The CDR3 DNA is TGTGCCAGCAGCGGCAATCCCGACACAGGGCTGCTGGACTATGGCTACACCTTC.